This T cell receptor (beta chain) was sequenced for a study of breast tumors, draining lymph nodes, adjacent tissues. Overall study results and limits: Most tumor T cells seemingly derive from lymph node, then expand in tumor.

This clonotype was detected ten times or more. Antigen: not known. Germline loops: CDR1 SGHTA, CDR2 FQGNSA. There are 17 residues in the CDR3. Trimming removed 4 bases from V and 0 bases from J; junction bases left unmatched: 8. The lymph nodes were axillary draining lymph nodes from breast cancer patients. TCRdb re-analysed the multiplex PCR reads in MiXCR, keeping a single row per CDR3 protein. The table has more than 100,000 distinct CDR3 sequences, approximately 20% seen once. This TCR was sampled from a female donor with breast cancer. Some clones in this sample may be carry-over from other donors' samples. Sequenced sample: axillary lymph node tissue. The chain recombines TRBV7-2 with TRBJ2-2; 7 nucleotides align to TRBD2. CDR3 nucleotides: TGTGCCAGCAGCTCGTCCCTAGCGGCCGCGAACACCGGGGAGCTGTTTTTT. It translates to CASSSSLAAANTGELFF.